This T cell receptor (beta chain) was documented in a study of T cell responses to AZD1222 COVID-19 vaccine. The protocol was immunoSEQ multiplex PCR, while the TCRdb copy is restricted to in-frame clones and leaves out a portion. The sample contains about 180,000 clones, 85% to 90% of which appear only once. CDR1 LNHDA and CDR2 SQIVND come from the germline V gene (reference sequence). V gave up 5 bases and J gave up 5 bases, with 15 bases separating them. The CDR3 consists of 14 residues. The rearrangement joins TRBV19 to TRBJ1-2; D gene unclear. The specimen comprised peripheral blood, sampled 28 days after the second AZD1222 dose. This sequence was found in an adult who received the AZD1222 COVID-19 vaccine. The CDR3 DNA sequence: TGTGCCAGTAGTGTCGGCCTGCTCGGGTATGGCTACACCTTC. As protein: CASSVGLLGYGYTF.